This T cell receptor beta chain was identified during a study of CD8+ T cells in alopecia areata. Investigators isolated RNA and reverse transcribed it into cDNA to act as the sequencing template. Profiling relied on immunoSEQ multiplex PCR, and the TCRdb table lists in-frame clones only, not all of them. The profile shows roughly 100,000 clones, under 70% of them singletons. The treatment denotes: oral pan-JAK inhibitor, 5-10 mg twice daily. This clone showed up just a few times. Its antigen is unidentified. Overall study findings and caveats: Higher clonality than in normal scalp was seen in lesional scalp, especially alopecia totalis/universalis. Tofacitinib significantly decreased scalp clonality and expanded CD8+ clones among top 100.

This sequence was found in a human donor with alopecia areata. Sequenced material: CD8+ T cells sorted from blood, taken at week 4, from a patient treated with tofacitinib.

The CDR3 region is CASSYPNWETQYF. The CDR3 nucleotides read TGTGCCAGCAGTTACCCCAATTGGGAGACCCAGTACTTC. The J gene is TRBJ2-5, the V gene TRBV6-5; no clear D gene. V lost 2 bases and J 5 bases, leaving 9 bases between the germline ends. Germline values: CDR1 MNHEY, CDR2 SVGAGI. This CDR3 has 13 residues.